Below are 24 T cell receptor beta chains sequenced from a single sample in a study of read filtering for tumor transcriptome and immune sequencing. From 300 to 450 ng of RNA, a library with molecular barcoded alpha/delta and beta/gamma adaptors was made. TCRdb fed the reads into MiXCR, producing one record per CDR3 protein. The sample includes about 35,000 distinct CDR3 sequences, about 13% of them seen just once. The sample taken for sequencing was a population of CD138-negative cells sorted from bone marrow. All receptors derive from a donor aged 40 or over with multiple myeloma.

This clonotype was counted only a few times. V and J are TRBV7-9 and TRBJ2-5; D is unclear. This CDR3 is 15 amino acids long. V was pared by 2 bases and J by 5 bases, with 15 bases between. CDR1 is SEHNR, CDR2 FQNEAQ, per germline (reference sequence). The CDR3 bases are TGTGCCAGCAGCTTATTTTTCCAGGAGATTGAGACCCAGTACTTC. Its translation is CASSLFFQEIETQYF.

This clonotype was seen ten or more times. This rearrangement joins TRBV12-3 or TRBV12-4 to TRBJ2-4; 11 bases line up with TRBD2. The CDR3 is 15 amino acids. The J segment lost 8 bases and the V segment lost 6 bases, leaving 9 bases of the junction unmatched. This CDR3 reads CASSLLAGGADIQYF. The CDR3 bases are TGTGCCAGCAGCCTTCTAGCGGGAGGAGCGGACATTCAGTACTTC.

This clonotype was counted many times. This sequence joins TRBV19 and TRBJ2-7, with TRBD1 identical over 8 bases. Germline V lookup: CDR1 LNHDA, CDR2 SQIVND (reference sequence). Trimming at V came to 3 bases and at J to 3 bases, leaving 7 bases not matched to a gene. The CDR3 consists of 15 residues. The CDR3 loop reads CASSILVGQGYEQYF. The CDR3 DNA reads as TGTGCCAGTAGTATCCTTGTTGGACAGGGCTACGAGCAGTACTTC.

There are many counts of this clonotype. The chain employs TRBV9 and TRBJ2-1; D is possibly TRBD2 (5 bases). With 6 bases removed from V and 7 bases from J, the gap between germline ends came to 17 bases. Germline V gives CDR1 SGDLS, CDR2 YYNGEE. The CDR3 covers 14 residues. The CDR3 reads CASNRGYEGNEQFF. DNA for the CDR3: TGTGCCAGCAACCGGGGATACGAAGGGAATGAGCAGTTCTTC.

This clonotype has ten or more counts. The rearrangement uses TRBV20-1 and TRBJ2-5; D is perhaps TRBD1 or TRBD2 (5 bases each). Germline V gene data show CDR1 as DFQATT and CDR2 as SNEGSKA (reference sequence). The CDR3 has 14 residues. The CDR3 DNA is TGCACAAGCTTTGTGGGACCCTCCCAAGAGACCCAGTACTTC. It encodes CTSFVGPSQETQYF.

This clonotype appeared many times. The chain couples TRBV19 to TRBJ1-4; TRBD1 is a possible D gene (6 bases). V shed 6 bases and J shed 2 bases, with 13 bases lying between them. Germline CDR1 LNHDA, CDR2 SQIVND (reference sequence). The length of the CDR3 is 15 residues. The CDR3 bases are TGTGCCAGTAGCAGGAGGAGGGGGACTAATGAAAAACTGTTTTTT. Its protein product is CASSRRRGTNEKLFF.

This clonotype was picked up many times. The genes are TRBV12-3 or TRBV12-4 and TRBJ1-5, with TRBD1 matching over 12 bases. After removal of 5 bases from V and 4 bases from J, the junction contained 12 bases not matched to a gene. The CDR3 is 18 amino acids. The CDR3 loop reads CASSPIGGQGAWNQPQHF. The CDR3 region has the DNA TGTGCCAGCAGTCCGATAGGGGGACAGGGGGCCTGGAATCAGCCCCAGCATTTT.

This clonotype was detected ten times or more. The chain links TRBV7-2 to TRBJ2-1; tentative D call: TRBD2 (5 bases). The CDR3 is 13 amino acids. V lost 3 bases and J lost 4, with 7 bases in between. Germline V lookup: CDR1 SGHTA, CDR2 FQGNSA. CDR3 in DNA: TGTGCCAGCAGCTTCCGGGGTTACAATGAGCAGTTCTTC. Translated, it gives CASSFRGYNEQFF.

This clonotype was observed many times. The chain has TRBV5-4 and TRBJ1-6; weak D call: TRBD1 (5 bases). Germline assignment: CDR1 SGHNT and CDR2 YYREEE (reference sequence). V was pared by 2 bases and J by 7 bases, with 7 bases between. The CDR3 is made up of 13 amino acids. In DNA form, the CDR3 reads TGTGCCAGCAGCTTTAGACAGAATTCACCCCTCCACTTT. The encoded protein is CASSFRQNSPLHF.

This clonotype was picked up a small number of times. This may arise from a read error, as a much more abundant clone is one base away. Here the CDR3 omits its conserved ending phenylalanine or tryptophan, so a read error is the likely source. The V call is TRBV4-1, the J call TRBJ2-2; the match to TRBD2 covers 13 bases. This CDR3 has 17 residues. The junction had 6 bases not matched to a gene; V was cut back by 4 bases and J by 4 bases. CDR1 is MGHRA, CDR2 YSYEKL, per germline. The CDR3 nucleotides are TGCGCCAGCAGCCCGAGGACTAGCGGGAGTGGCACCGGGGAGCTGTTTCTT. Protein product: CASSPRTSGSGTGELFL.

In its sample, this clonotype was seen many times. The rearrangement joins TRBV2 to TRBJ2-4; D may be TRBD1 or TRBD2 (5 bases each). This CDR3 is built from 15 residues. Germline V gene sequence: CDR1 SNHLY, CDR2 FYNNEI. Trimming removed 5 bases from V and 8 bases from J, with 19 bases in between. CDR3 region: CASSTGRTLTDIQYF. Written as DNA, the CDR3 is TGTGCCAGCAGTACGGGACGGACCCTTACGGACATTCAGTACTTC.

In its sample, this clonotype was seen many times. The rearrangement links TRBV19 to TRBJ1-5; TRBD1 aligns across 10 bases. Germline-derived CDR1 and CDR2 are LNHDA and SQIVND (reference sequence). The length of the CDR3 is 14 residues. J was trimmed by 7 bases and V by 9 bases; bases with no gene match: 9. This chain's CDR3 is CASSQTGGRQPQHF. CDR3 sequence (DNA): TGTGCCAGCAGCCAGACAGGGGGCCGACAGCCCCAGCATTTT.

This clonotype has just a few counts. The chain has TRBV29-1 and TRBJ2-7; D could derive from TRBD1 or TRBD2 (5 bases each). The CDR3 has 13 amino acids. V was cut by 2 bases and J by 1 base, with 9 bases left in between. The V gene's germline CDR1 is SQVTM and CDR2 ANQGSEA. As DNA, the CDR3 is TGCAGCGTTGAATGGGGACGGTCCTACGAGCAGTACTTC. Translated: CSVEWGRSYEQYF.

The table lists this clonotype with many counts. The chain uses TRBV4-1 and TRBJ2-1; 7 nucleotides match TRBD2. Germline CDR1 and CDR2: MGHRA and YSYEKL. V lost 0 bases and J lost 3; bases outside the gene matches: 14. CDR3 length equals 19 residues. CDR3 nucleotides: TGCGCCAGCAGCCAAGAAGGGACGGTGACTAGCAGCCTCTACAATGAGCAGTTCTTC. The encoded protein is CASSQEGTVTSSLYNEQFF.

The rearrangement joins TRBV2 to TRBJ2-3; D unclear. Trimming removed 6 bases from V and 8 bases from J, with 9 bases in between. The CDR3 has 11 amino acids. In germline, CDR1 is SNHLY, CDR2 FYNNEI. For the CDR3, the DNA is TGTGCCAGCAGCAGCATCGGTACGCAGTATTTT. It codes for CASSSIGTQYF.

By share of the sample, this clonotype is medium-sized. The CDR3 loop is CASSSRTSGEGTGELFF. In DNA form, the CDR3 reads TGTGCCAGCAGCTCCCGGACTAGCGGGGAGGGCACCGGGGAGCTGTTTTTT. The chain links TRBV11-2 to TRBJ2-2; 12 bases agree with TRBD2. The V and J ends lost 4 bases and 4 bases, in that order; junction bases with no gene match: 7. The germline gives CDR1 SGHAT, CDR2 FQNNGV. The length of the CDR3 is 17 residues.

This clonotype came up many times. This chain joins TRBV7-3 and TRBJ2-1, with TRBD2 matching 14 bases. CDR1 SGHTA and CDR2 FQGTGA come from the germline V gene. V was pared by 4 bases and J by 7 bases, with 3 bases of the junction left unmatched. The CDR3 consists of 15 residues. CDR3 coding DNA: TGTGCCAGCAGCTCTAGGACTAGCGGGAGGAATGAGCAGTTCTTC. This codes for CASSSRTSGRNEQFF. Filled out from reference TRBV7-3 and TRBJ2-1, the complete variable domain reads GAGVSQTPSNKVTEKGKYVELRCDPISGHTALYWYRQSLGQGPEFLIYFQGTGAADDSGLPNDRFFAVRPEGSVSTLKIQRTERGDSAVYLCASSSRTSGRNEQFFGPGTRLTVL.

This clonotype was detected ten times or more. The V gene is TRBV12-3 or TRBV12-4, the J gene TRBJ2-7; D may correspond to TRBD1 or TRBD2 (6 bases each). Trimming stripped 6 bases from V and 6 bases from J, with 18 bases between. This CDR3 has 14 amino acids. CDR3 amino acids: CASRRGRRRGEQYF. DNA of the CDR3: TGTGCCAGCAGAAGGGGGAGAAGGAGGGGCGAGCAGTACTTC.

This clonotype was seen a handful of times. V gene TRBV28 combines with J gene TRBJ2-7; 11 bases align to TRBD1. Germline V gene sequence: CDR1 MDHEN, CDR2 SYDVKM. CDR3 length equals 14 residues. V lost 8 bases and J lost 2; bases outside the gene matches: 5. CDR3 region: CASSGTGGTYEQYF. The CDR3 DNA reads TGTGCCAGCTCCGGGACAGGGGGTACCTACGAGCAGTACTTC.

As regards this clonotype: A read error may explain this, as a much larger clone is one base away. The CDR3 reads CASSLIGQKRGSSYEQYF. The CDR3 DNA is TGTGCCAGCAGCTTAATAGGACAAAAGCGGGGTAGCTCCTACGAGCAGTACTTC. V is TRBV11-2 and J is TRBJ2-7; 7 nucleotides agree with TRBD2. V gave up 2 bases and J gave up 0 bases; unmatched junction bases: 13. The germline gives CDR1 SGHAT, CDR2 FQNNGV. The CDR3 is 18 residues long.

This clonotype has a count of ten or more. This chain uses TRBV4-1 with TRBJ2-2, with 8 bases matching TRBD2. The V and J ends lost 1 base and 7 bases, in that order; junction bases with no gene match: 8. This CDR3 comprises 16 residues. Germline CDR1 reads MGHRA; CDR2 reads YSYEKL. CDR3 nucleotide sequence: TGCGCCAGCAGCCAAGTACTGCAGCGGGAGATCGGGGAGCTGTTTTTT. It is translated as CASSQVLQREIGELFF.

This clonotype was seen ten or more times. The rearrangement links TRBV7-2 to TRBJ1-5, with D possibly matching TRBD1 (5 bases). The CDR3 sequence is 15 residues long. V lost 1 base and J 1 base, leaving 8 bases between the germline ends. From germline, CDR1 is SGHTA and CDR2 FQGNSA. CDR3: CASSLVGGSNQPQHF. The CDR3 coding sequence is TGTGCCAGCAGCTTAGTGGGGGGGAGCAATCAGCCCCAGCATTTT.

Ten or more counts support this clonotype. The chain combines TRBV7-3 with TRBJ1-6; unclear D gene. This CDR3 region has 15 residues. Germline lookup yields CDR1 SGHTA and CDR2 FQGTGA. V was clipped by 5 bases and J by 7 bases, with 15 bases between them. The CDR3 protein is CASSPQPDGNSPLHF. The CDR3 bases are TGTGCCAGCAGCCCCCAACCGGACGGGAATTCACCCCTCCACTTT.

This clonotype has just one count. A much bigger clone sits one base away, suggesting this may be a read error. The CDR3 here is CSGGQEIQYF. The CDR3 DNA follows: TGCAGCGGGGGTCAAGAGATCCAGTACTTC. J is TRBJ2-5 and V is TRBV29-1; D gene uncertain. This CDR3 spans 10 amino acids. The germline gives CDR1 SQVTM, CDR2 ANQGSEA.